This T cell receptor (beta chain) is from a study of blood T cell repertoires in COVID-19. Study background: From T cells, B-cell-depleted T cells, or PBMCs came the material, which was cDNA or gDNA.

As processed by the authors: Estimation of nucleated cell counts was performed using reference gene primer amplification. This table comes from immunoSEQ multiplex PCR, and its TCRdb copy is limited to in-frame clones, with some not included. The DNA gave D and trimming, while V, J and clone size come from that table. The repertoire consists of under 200,000 clones, with roughly 84% occurring once and the leading ten covering around 10%. This clone was detected only once. In germline, CDR1 is SEHNR, CDR2 FQNEAQ (reference sequence). With 5 bases clipped from V and 5 bases from J, the junction kept 8 bases outside the gene matches. The CDR3 extends over 14 amino acids.

Input material: peripheral blood. The rearrangement links TRBV7-9 to TRBJ2-5; 7 nucleotides match TRBD2. The clonotype comes from a woman of 80 years or more with acute or convalescent COVID-19. The CDR3 bases are TGTGCCAGCAGCACCCGGACTAGTTCGGAGACCCAGTACTTC. Its translation: CASSTRTSSETQYF.